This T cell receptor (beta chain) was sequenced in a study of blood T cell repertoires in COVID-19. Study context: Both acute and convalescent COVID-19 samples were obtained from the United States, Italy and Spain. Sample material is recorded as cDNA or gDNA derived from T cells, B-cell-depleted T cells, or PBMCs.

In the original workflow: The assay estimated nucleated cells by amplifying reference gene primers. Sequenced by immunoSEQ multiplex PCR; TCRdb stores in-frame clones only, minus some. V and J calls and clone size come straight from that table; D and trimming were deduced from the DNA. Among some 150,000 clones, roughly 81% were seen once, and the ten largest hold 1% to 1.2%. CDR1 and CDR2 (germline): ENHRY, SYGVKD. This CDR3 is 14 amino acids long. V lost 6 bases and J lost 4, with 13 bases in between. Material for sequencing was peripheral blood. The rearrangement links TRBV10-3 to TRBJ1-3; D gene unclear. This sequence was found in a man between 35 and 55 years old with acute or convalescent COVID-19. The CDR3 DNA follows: TGTGCCATCAGGAAAACGGGAACCGGAAACACCATATATTTT. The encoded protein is CAIRKTGTGNTIYF.